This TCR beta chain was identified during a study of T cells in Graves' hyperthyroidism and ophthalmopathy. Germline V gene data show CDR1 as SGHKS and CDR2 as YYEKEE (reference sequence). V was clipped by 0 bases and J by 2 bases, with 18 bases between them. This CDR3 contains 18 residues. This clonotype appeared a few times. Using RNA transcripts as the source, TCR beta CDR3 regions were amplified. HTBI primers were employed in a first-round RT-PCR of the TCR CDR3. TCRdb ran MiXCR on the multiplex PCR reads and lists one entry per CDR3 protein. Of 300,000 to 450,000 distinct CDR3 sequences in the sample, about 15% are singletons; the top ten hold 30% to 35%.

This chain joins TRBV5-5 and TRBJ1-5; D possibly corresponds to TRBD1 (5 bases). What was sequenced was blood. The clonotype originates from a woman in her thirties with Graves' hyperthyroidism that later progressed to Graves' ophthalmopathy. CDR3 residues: CASSLAVPGLSGNQPQHF. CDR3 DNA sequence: TGTGCCAGCAGCTTGGCCGTTCCAGGGCTTTCGGGCAATCAGCCCCAGCATTTT.